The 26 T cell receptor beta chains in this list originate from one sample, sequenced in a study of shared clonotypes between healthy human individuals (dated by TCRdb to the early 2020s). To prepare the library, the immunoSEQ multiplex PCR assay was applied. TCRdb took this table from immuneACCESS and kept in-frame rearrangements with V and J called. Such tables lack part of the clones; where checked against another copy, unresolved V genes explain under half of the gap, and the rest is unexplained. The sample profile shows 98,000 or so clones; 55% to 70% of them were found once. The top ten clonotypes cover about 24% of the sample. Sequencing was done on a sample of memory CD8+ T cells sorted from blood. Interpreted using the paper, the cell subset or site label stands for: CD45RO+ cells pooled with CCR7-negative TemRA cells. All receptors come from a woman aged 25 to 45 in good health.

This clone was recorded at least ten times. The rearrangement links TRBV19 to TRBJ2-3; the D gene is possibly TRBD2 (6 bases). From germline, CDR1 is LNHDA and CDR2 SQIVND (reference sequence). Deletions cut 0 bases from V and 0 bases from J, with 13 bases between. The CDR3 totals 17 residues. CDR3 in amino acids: CASSIDRPSASTDTQYF. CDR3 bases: TGTGCCAGTAGTATAGATCGTCCTAGCGCTAGCACAGATACGCAGTATTTT.

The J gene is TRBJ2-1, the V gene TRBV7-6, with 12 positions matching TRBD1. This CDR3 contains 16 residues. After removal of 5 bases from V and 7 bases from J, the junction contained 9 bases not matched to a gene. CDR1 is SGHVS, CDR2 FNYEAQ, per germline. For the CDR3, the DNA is TGTGCCAGCAGCCCCCGGGACAGGGGGCATTATAATGAGCAGTTCTTC. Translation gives CASSPRDRGHYNEQFF.

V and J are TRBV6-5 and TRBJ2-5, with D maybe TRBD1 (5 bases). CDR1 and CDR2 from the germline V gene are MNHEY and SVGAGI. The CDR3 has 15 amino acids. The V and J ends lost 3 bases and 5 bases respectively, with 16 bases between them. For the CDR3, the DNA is TGTGCCAGCAGTTATGGGGCAGCCGGTGAGGAGACCCAGTACTTC. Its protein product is CASSYGAAGEETQYF.

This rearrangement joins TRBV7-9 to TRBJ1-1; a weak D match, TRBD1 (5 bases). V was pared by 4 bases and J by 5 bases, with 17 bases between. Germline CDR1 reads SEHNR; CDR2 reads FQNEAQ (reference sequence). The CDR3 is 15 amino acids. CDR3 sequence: CASSWDGQFGTEAFF. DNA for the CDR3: TGTGCCAGCAGCTGGGACGGCCAATTCGGAACTGAAGCTTTCTTT.

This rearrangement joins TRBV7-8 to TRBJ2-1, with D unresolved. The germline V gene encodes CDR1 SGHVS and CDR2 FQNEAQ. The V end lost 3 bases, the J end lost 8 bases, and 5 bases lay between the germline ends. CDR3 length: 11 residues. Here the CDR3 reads CASSFSDEQFF. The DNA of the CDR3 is TGTGCCAGCAGCTTTTCCGATGAGCAGTTCTTC. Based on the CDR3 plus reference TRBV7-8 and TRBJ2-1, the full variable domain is GAGVSQSPRYKVAKRGQDVALRCDPISGHVSLFWYQQALGQGPEFLTYFQNEAQLDKSGLPSDRFFAERPEGSVSTLKIQRTQQEDSAVYLCASSFSDEQFFGPGTRLTVL.

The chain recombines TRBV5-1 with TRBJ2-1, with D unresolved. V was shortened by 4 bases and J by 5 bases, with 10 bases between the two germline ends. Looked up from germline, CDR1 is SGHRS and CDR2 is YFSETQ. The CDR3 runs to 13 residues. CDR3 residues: CASSHPLNNEQFF. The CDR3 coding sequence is TGCGCCAGCAGCCACCCCTTGAACAATGAGCAGTTCTTC.

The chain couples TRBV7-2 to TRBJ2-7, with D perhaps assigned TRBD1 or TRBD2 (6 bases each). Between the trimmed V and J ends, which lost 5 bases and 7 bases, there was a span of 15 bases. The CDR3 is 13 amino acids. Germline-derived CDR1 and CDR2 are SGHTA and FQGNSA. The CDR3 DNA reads TGTGCCAGCAGCCTGGGGGGCGGGCCTGAGCAGTACTTC. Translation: CASSLGGGPEQYF.

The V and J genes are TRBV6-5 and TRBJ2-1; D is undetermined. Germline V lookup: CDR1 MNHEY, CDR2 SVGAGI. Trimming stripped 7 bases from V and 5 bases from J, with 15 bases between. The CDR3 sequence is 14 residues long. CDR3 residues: CASKLMNSHNEQFF. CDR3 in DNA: TGTGCCAGCAAACTAATGAACTCGCACAATGAGCAGTTCTTC.

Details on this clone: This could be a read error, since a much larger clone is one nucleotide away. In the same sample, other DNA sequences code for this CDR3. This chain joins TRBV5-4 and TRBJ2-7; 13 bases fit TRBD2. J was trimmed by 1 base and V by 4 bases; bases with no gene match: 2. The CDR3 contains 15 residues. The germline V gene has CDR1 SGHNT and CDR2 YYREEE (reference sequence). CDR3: CASSQGLAGSYEQYF. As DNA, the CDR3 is TGTGCCAGCAGCCAGGGACTAGCGGGATCCTACGAGCAGTACTTC.

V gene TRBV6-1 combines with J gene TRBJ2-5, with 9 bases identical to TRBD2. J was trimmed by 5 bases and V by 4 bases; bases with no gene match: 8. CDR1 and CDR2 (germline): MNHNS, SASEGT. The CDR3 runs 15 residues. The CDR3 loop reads CASSVLAGRGETQYF. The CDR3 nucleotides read TGTGCCAGCAGTGTGCTAGCGGGACGGGGTGAGACCCAGTACTTC.

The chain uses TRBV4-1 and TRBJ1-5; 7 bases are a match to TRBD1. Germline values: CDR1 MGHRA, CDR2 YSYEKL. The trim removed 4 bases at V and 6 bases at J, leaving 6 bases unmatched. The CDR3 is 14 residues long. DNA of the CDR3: TGCGCCAGCAGCCGGGGAGGGGGCAGTCAGCCCCAGCATTTT. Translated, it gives CASSRGGGSQPQHF.

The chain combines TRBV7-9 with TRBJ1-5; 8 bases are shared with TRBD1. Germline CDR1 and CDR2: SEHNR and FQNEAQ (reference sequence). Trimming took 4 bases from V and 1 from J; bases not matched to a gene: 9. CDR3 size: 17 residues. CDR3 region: CASSSWTGRTSNQPQHF. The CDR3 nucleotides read TGTGCCAGCAGCTCCTGGACAGGGCGGACGAGCAATCAGCCCCAGCATTTT.

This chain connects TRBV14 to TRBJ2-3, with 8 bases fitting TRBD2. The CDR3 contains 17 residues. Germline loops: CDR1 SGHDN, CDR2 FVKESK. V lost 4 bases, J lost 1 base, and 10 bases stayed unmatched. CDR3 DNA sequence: TGTGCCAGCAGCCGAGGAGCGGGGGAAGGGGGCACAGATACGCAGTATTTT. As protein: CASSRGAGEGGTDTQYF.

Here the CDR3 DNA reads TGTGCCACCAGCAGAGACAGGTCTGGGTACAATGAGCAGTTCTTC. This codes for CATSRDRSGYNEQFF. This chain connects TRBV15 to TRBJ2-1, with D unclear. The ends were cut back, 0 bases at V and 4 bases at J, with 10 bases in the middle. Per germline, CDR1 LNHNV and CDR2 YYDKDF (reference sequence). This CDR3 is built from 15 residues.

CDR3 sequence (DNA): TGTGCCAGCAGCCAAGCATCTAGCGGGAACTCCTACGAGCAGTACTTC. It is translated as CASSQASSGNSYEQYF. The rearrangement joins TRBV4-2 to TRBJ2-7, with 9 bases aligning to TRBD2. After removal of 1 base from V and 0 bases from J, the junction contained 4 bases not matched to a gene. This CDR3 region has 16 residues. The germline CDR1 and CDR2 sequences are LGHNA and YNFKEQ.

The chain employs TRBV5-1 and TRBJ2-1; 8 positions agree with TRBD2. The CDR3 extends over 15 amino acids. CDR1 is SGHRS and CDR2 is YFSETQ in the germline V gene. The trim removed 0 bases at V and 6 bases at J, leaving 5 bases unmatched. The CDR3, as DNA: TGCGCCAGCAGCTTGGGCCAGACTAGCGTCAATGAGCAGTTCTTC. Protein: CASSLGQTSVNEQFF.

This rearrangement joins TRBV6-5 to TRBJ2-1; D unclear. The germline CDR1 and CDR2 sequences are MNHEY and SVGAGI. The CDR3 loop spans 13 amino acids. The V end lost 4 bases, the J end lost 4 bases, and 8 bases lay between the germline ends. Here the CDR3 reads CASSLSPYNEQFF. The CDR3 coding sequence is TGTGCCAGCAGTTTATCGCCGTACAATGAGCAGTTCTTC.

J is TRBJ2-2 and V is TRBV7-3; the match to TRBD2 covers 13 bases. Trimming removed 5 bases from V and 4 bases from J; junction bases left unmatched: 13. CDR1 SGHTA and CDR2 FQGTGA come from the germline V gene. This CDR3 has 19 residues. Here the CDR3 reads CASSPRLAGGYSGTGELFF. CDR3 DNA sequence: TGTGCCAGCAGCCCACGACTAGCGGGAGGCTATAGTGGCACCGGGGAGCTGTTTTTT.

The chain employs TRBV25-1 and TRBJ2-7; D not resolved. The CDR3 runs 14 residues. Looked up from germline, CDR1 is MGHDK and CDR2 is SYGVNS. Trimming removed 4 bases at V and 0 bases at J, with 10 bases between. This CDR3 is CASSVQARSYEQYF. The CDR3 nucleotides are TGTGCCAGCAGTGTCCAGGCCCGCTCCTACGAGCAGTACTTC.

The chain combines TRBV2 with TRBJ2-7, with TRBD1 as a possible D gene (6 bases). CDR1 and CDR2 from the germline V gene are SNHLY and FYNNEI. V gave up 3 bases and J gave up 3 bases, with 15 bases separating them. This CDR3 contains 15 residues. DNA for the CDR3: TGTGCCAGCAGTGAGTCAGGGGACGCCTACTACGAGCAGTACTTC. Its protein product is CASSESGDAYYEQYF. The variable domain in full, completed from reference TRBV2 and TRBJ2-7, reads EPEVTQTPSHQVTQMGQEVILRCVPISNHLYFYWYRQILGQKVEFLVSFYNNEISEKSEIFDDQFSVERPDGSNFTLKIRSTKLEDSAMYFCASSESGDAYYEQYFGPGTRLTVT.

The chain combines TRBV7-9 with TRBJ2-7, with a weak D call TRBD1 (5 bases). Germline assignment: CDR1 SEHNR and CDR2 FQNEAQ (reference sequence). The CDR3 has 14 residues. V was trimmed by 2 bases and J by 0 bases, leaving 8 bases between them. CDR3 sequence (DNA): TGTGCCAGCAGCTTACCGGACATCTCCTACGAGCAGTACTTC. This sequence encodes CASSLPDISYEQYF.

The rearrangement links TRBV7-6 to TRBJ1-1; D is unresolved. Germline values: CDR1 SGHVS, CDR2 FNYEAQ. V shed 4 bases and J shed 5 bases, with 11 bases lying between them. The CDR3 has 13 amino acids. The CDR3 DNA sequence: TGTGCCAGCAGCTGGGGTTCAGGTACTGAAGCTTTCTTT. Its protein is CASSWGSGTEAFF.

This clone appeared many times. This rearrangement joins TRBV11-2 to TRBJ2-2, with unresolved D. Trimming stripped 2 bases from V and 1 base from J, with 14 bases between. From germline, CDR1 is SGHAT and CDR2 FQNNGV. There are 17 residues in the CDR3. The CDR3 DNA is TGTGCCAGCAGCTTAAACGCCATGGCGGTGAACACCGGGGAGCTGTTTTTT. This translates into CASSLNAMAVNTGELFF.

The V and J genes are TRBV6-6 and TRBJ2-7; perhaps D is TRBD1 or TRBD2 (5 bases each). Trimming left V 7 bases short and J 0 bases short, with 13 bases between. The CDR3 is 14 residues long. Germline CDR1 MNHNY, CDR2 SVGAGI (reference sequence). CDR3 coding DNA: TGTGCCAGCAAAGGCAGGGACCACTCCTACGAGCAGTACTTC. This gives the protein CASKGRDHSYEQYF.

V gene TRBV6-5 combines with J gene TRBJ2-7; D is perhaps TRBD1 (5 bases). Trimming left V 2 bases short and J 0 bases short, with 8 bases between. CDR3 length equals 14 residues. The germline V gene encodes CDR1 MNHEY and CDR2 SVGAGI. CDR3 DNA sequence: TGTGCCAGCAGTTACCGACAGATCTCCTACGAGCAGTACTTC. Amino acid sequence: CASSYRQISYEQYF.

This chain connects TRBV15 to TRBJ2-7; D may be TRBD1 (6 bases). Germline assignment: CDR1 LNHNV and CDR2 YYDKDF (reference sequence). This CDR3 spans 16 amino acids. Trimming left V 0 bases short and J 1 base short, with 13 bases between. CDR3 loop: CATSREGTRASYEQYF. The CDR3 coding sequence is TGTGCCACCAGCAGAGAGGGGACAAGGGCTTCCTACGAGCAGTACTTC.